The rows below give T cell receptor beta chains drawn from one sample of a study of response to subunit inactivated influenza vaccine. TCRdb itself ran the RT-PCR reads through MiXCR, one entry per CDR3 protein. Of around 790,000 distinct CDR3 sequences listed, 21% are singletons. The input for sequencing was PBMCs from blood, taken more than 4 days after vaccination. These receptors were obtained from a middle-aged man who received an inactivated influenza vaccine. The CDR3 runs from the conserved cysteine through the conserved F or W. A D gene is named only where the DNA matches it firmly. Clone size is stated in some rows and not others, as once, few, many or a class when expanded.

v_call,clone_size,j_call,d_call,cdr3_aa,cdr3_nt
TRBV7-6,NA,TRBJ2-7,TRBD1,CASSFSDRGSYEQYF,TGTGCCAGCAGCTTTTCGGACAGGGGTTCCTACGAGCAGTACTTC
TRBV20-1,NA,TRBJ2-5,NA,CSAIPGTAGVGTQYF,TGCAGTGCTATACCCGGGACCGCTGGAGTAGGGACCCAGTACTTC
TRBV7-2,few,TRBJ1-1,NA,CASSLVFGGELIEAFF,TGTGCCAGCAGCTTAGTGTTTGGTGGGGAGTTAATAGAAGCTTTCTTT
TRBV27,NA,TRBJ2-1,TRBD2,CASRYRGTSGHPYNEQFF,TGTGCCAGCCGATACCGCGGGACTAGCGGGCACCCCTACAATGAGCAGTTCTTC
TRBV11-2,many,TRBJ2-3,NA,CASSLYDNTDTQYF,TGTGCCAGCAGCTTATATGACAACACAGATACGCAGTATTTT
TRBV4-1,few,TRBJ1-1,NA,CASSHAGGGTEAFF,TGCGCCAGCAGCCATGCCGGGGGGGGCACTGAAGCTTTCTTT
TRBV12-3/TRBV12-4,NA,TRBJ2-7,NA,CASKPSTKVDEQYF,TGTGCCAGCAAGCCTAGCACGAAGGTCGACGAGCAGTACTTC
TRBV20-1,NA,TRBJ1-3,NA,CSAKTVSGNTIYF,TGCAGTGCTAAGACAGTCTCTGGAAACACCATATATTTT
TRBV29-1,few,TRBJ2-1,TRBD2,CSVPGGLSSGEQFF,TGCAGCGTTCCGGGGGGTCTGAGTTCTGGTGAGCAGTTCTTC
TRBV10-3,many,TRBJ2-7,NA,CATQHGAGAPYEQYF,TGTGCCACCCAACACGGGGCAGGGGCGCCCTACGAGCAGTACTTC
TRBV4-3,many,TRBJ2-2,NA,CASSQGGIRTANTGELFF,TGCGCCAGCAGCCAGGGTGGAATCAGGACAGCGAACACCGGGGAGCTGTTTTTT
TRBV9,NA,TRBJ2-7,NA,CASSPRGAAYEQYF,TGTGCCAGCAGCCCCCGAGGAGCGGCCTACGAGCAGTACTTC
TRBV7-2,NA,TRBJ2-7,NA,CASSRSDRQSYEQYF,TGTGCCAGCAGCCGCTCCGACAGACAATCCTACGAGCAGTACTTC
TRBV20-1,few,TRBJ2-3,NA,CSALHTDRQYF,TGCAGTGCCCTACATACGGACCGACAGTATTTT
TRBV9,few,TRBJ1-2,TRBD1,CASSVVDRANYGYTF,TGTGCCAGCAGCGTAGTGGACAGGGCCAACTATGGCTACACCTTC
TRBV27,NA,TRBJ2-7,TRBD2,CASSLSASGYEQYF,TGTGCCAGCAGTTTATCGGCTAGCGGCTACGAGCAGTACTTC
TRBV7-2,NA,TRBJ2-3,NA,CASSLAGPGDTQYF,TGTGCCAGCAGCTTAGCGGGCCCAGGAGATACGCAGTATTTT
TRBV20-1,NA,TRBJ1-6,NA,CSAMVGGYSSPLHF,TGCAGTGCTATGGTAGGGGGATACAGTTCACCCCTCCACTTT
TRBV7-9,few,TRBJ2-7,NA,CASSSRTDYEQYF,TGTGCCAGCAGCTCCCGGACGGACTACGAGCAGTACTTC
TRBV4-3,few,TRBJ2-3,TRBD1,CASSRELTGGFTDTQYF,TGCGCCAGCAGCCGGGAACTAACAGGGGGCTTCACAGATACGCAGTATTTT
TRBV7-3,NA,TRBJ2-1,TRBD2,CASSQKREVLNEQFF,TGTGCCAGCAGCCAAAAGCGGGAGGTACTGAATGAGCAGTTCTTC
TRBV5-1,NA,TRBJ1-1,NA,CASANQRSEAFF,TGCGCCAGCGCTAACCAGAGGTCTGAAGCTTTCTTT
TRBV7-9,NA,TRBJ1-4,TRBD1,CASSLGQGETNEKLFF,TGTGCCAGCAGCCTGGGACAGGGAGAAACTAATGAAAAACTGTTTTTT
TRBV12-3/TRBV12-4,NA,TRBJ2-3,TRBD1,CASSHRQGRIDTQYF,TGTGCCAGCAGTCATCGACAGGGGAGGATAGATACGCAGTATTTT
TRBV5-1,few,TRBJ2-7,TRBD1,CASRNFGGQGSYEQYF,TGCGCCAGCAGGAACTTTGGGGGACAGGGTTCCTACGAGCAGTACTTC
TRBV2,NA,TRBJ2-4,TRBD1,CASQQGAGNIQYF,TGTGCCAGCCAACAGGGGGCAGGAAACATTCAGTACTTC
TRBV27,NA,TRBJ2-1,NA,CASRGTVGNEQFF,TGTGCCAGCAGGGGGACTGTGGGCAATGAGCAGTTCTTC
TRBV12-3/TRBV12-4,few,TRBJ2-1,TRBD2,CASSLSPAGYNEQFF,TGTGCCAGCAGTTTAAGCCCAGCGGGATACAATGAGCAGTTCTTC
TRBV20-1,few,TRBJ2-5,NA,CSASSVGLGTQETQYF,TGCAGTGCTAGTTCGGTAGGGCTAGGAACCCAAGAGACCCAGTACTTC
TRBV7-8,few,TRBJ2-4,TRBD1,CASSLDTRGPVQYF,TGTGCCAGCAGCTTAGATACCAGGGGGCCTGTTCAGTACTTC
TRBV28,NA,TRBJ2-4,TRBD1,CASSRTGAENIQYF,TGTGCCAGCAGTAGGACAGGGGCCGAAAACATTCAGTACTTC
TRBV20-1,NA,TRBJ2-7,NA,CSAPEGGGPYEQYF,TGCAGTGCGCCCGAGGGGGGCGGCCCCTACGAGCAGTACTTC
TRBV4-2,NA,TRBJ2-2,NA,CASSQRSGELFF,TGTGCCAGCAGCCAGCGATCCGGGGAGCTGTTTTTT
TRBV29-1,few,TRBJ2-2,NA,CSVEIERSSWTGELFF,TGCAGCGTTGAAATAGAGAGGAGCAGTTGGACCGGGGAGCTGTTTTTT
TRBV12-3/TRBV12-4,few,TRBJ2-4,TRBD2,CASSSGGGQYF,TGTGCCAGCAGTTCGGGCGGGGGGCAGTACTTC